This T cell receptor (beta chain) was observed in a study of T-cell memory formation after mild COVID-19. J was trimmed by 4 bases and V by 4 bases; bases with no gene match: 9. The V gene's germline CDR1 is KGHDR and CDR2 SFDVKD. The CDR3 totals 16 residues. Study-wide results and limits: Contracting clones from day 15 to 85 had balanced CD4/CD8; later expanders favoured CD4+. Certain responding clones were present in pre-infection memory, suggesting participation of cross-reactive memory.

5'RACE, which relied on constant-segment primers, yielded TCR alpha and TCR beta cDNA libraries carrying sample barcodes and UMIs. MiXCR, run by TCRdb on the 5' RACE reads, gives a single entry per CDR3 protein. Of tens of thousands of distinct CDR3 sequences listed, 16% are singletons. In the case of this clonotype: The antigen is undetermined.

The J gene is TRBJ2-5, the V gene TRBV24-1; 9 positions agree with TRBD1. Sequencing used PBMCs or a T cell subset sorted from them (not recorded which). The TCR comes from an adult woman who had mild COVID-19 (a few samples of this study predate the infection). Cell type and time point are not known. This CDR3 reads CATSDPAGTGRETQYF. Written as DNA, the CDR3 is TGTGCCACCAGTGACCCGGCCGGGACAGGGAGAGAGACCCAGTACTTC.